This T cell receptor beta chain is from a study of cytomegalovirus exposure and HLA in healthy donors. General observations from the study: Earlier analysis found most TCR beta V segments productive about 90% or about 30% of the time. Another analysis was done later, and it associated approximately 15,000 TCR beta sequences with HLA alleles at 0.05 false discovery rate. It was confirmed in vitro that three of the CMV-associated chains were specific for CMV antigens.

Primers included in the PCR were 60 Vbeta and 13 Jbeta primers. TCRdb's table, derived via immunoSEQ multiplex PCR, lists solely in-frame clones and lacks some. Of some 140,000 clones listed, approximately 60% are singletons. As regards this clone: Its antigen is currently unknown. A junction end diverges from the germline sequence, so it may reflect a read error. Other DNA sequences within the sample encode an identical CDR3.

The CDR3 runs 13 residues. In germline, CDR1 is SGHDT, CDR2 YYEEEE. Sequencing was performed on PBMCs. The clonotype originates from a woman in her 40s in good health and CMV-seronegative. The chain has TRBV5-6 and TRBJ2-7; D is unclear. CDR3 protein: CASSLPRSYEQYF. CDR3 coding DNA: TGCGCCAGCAGTCTACCCAGGTCCTACGAGCAGTACTTC. Filled out from reference TRBV5-6 and TRBJ2-7, the complete variable domain reads DAGVTQSPTHLIKTRGQQVTLRCSPKSGHDTVSWYQQALGQGPQFIFQYYEEEERQRGNFPDRFSGHQFPNYSSELNVNALLLGDSALYLCASSLPRSYEQYFGPGTRLTVT.